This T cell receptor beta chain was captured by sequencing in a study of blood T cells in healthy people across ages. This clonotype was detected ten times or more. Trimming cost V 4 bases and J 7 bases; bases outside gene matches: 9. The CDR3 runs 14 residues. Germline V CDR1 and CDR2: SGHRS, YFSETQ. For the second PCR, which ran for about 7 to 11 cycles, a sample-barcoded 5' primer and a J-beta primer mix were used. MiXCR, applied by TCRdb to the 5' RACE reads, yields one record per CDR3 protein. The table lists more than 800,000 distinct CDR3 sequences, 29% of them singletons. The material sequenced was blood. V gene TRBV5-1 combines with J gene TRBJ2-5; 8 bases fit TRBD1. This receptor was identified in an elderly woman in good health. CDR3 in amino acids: CASSPGQGEGTQYF. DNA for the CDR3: TGCGCCAGCAGCCCCGGACAGGGAGAAGGGACCCAGTACTTC.